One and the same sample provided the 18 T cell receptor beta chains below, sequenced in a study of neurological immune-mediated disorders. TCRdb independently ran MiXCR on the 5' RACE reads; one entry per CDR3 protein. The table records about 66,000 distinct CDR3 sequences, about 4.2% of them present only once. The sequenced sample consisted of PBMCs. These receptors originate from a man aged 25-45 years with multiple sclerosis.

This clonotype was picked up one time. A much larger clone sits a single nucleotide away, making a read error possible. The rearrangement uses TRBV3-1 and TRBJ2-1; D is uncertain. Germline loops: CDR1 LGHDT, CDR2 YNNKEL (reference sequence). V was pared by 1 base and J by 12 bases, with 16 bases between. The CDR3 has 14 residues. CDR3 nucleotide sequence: TGTGCCAGCAGCCAAGGGGTCGGATCTACGATGCAGTTCTTC. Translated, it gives CASSQGVGSTMQFF.

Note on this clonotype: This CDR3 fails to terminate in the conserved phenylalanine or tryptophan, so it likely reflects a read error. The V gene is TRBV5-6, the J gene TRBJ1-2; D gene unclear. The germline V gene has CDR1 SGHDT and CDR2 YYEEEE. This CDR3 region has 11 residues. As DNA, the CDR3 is TGTACCAGCAGCTTGCAGTATGGCTACACCAAC. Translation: CTSSLQYGYTN.

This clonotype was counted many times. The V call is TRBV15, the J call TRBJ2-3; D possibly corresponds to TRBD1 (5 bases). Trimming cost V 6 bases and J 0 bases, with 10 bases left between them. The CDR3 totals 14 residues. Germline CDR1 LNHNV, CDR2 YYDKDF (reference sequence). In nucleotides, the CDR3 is TGTGCCACCAGTTCGACAGCTAGCACAGATACGCAGTATTTT. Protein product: CATSSTASTDTQYF. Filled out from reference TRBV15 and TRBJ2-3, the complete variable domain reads DAMVIQNPRYQVTQFGKPVTLSCSQTLNHNVMYWYQQKSSQAPKLLFHYYDKDFNNEADTPDNFQSRRPNTSFCFLDIRSPGLGDTAMYLCATSSTASTDTQYFGPGTRLTVL.

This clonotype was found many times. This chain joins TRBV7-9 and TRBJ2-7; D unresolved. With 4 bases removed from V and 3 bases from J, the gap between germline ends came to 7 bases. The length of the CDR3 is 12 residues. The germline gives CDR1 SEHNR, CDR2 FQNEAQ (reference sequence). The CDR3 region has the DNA TGTGCCAGCAGCTCAATTAACTACGAGCAGTACTTC. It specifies CASSSINYEQYF.

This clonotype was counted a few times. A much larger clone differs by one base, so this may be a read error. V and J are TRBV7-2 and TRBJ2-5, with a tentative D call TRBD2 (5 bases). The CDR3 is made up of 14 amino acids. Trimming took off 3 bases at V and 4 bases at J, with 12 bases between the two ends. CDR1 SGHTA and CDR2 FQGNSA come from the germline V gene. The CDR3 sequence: CASSLQLSGETQYF. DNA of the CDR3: TGTGCCAGCAGCTTGCAATTAAGCGGAGAGACCCAGTACTTC.

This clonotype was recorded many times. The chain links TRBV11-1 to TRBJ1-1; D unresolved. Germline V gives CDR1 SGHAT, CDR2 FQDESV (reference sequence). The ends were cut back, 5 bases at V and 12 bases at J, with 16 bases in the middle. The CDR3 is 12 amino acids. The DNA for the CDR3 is TGTGCCAGCAGCCCCCCGGTGGTAAATCCTTTCTTT. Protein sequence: CASSPPVVNPFF.

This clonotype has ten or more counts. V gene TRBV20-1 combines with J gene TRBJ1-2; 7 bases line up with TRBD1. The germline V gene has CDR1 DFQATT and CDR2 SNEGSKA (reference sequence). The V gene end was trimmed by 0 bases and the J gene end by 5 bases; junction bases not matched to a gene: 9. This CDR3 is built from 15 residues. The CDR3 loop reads CSAREVRQGLYGYTF. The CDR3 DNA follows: TGCAGTGCTAGAGAGGTTAGACAGGGCTTATATGGCTACACCTTC.

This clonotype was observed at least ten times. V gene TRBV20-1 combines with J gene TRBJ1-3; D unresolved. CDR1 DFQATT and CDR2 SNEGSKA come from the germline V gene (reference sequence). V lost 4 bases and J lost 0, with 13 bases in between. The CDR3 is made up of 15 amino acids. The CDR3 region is CSATTGASSGNTIYF. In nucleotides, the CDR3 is TGCAGTGCTACTACCGGAGCCAGCTCTGGAAACACCATATATTTT.

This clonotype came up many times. The DNA of the CDR3 is TGTGCCAGCAGCTTCCGCGGGACAGGGGTGGGAGAGACCCAGTACTTC. It codes for CASSFRGTGVGETQYF. The V call is TRBV7-2, the J call TRBJ2-5; 10 bases align to TRBD1. This CDR3 is built from 16 residues. Germline lookup yields CDR1 SGHTA and CDR2 FQGNSA. Trimming removed 3 bases from V and 4 bases from J; junction bases left unmatched: 8.

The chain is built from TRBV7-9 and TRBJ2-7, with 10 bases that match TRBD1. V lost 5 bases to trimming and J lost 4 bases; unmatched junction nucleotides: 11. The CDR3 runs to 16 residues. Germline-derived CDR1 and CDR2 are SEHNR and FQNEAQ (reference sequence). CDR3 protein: CASSPAGTGVWYEQYF. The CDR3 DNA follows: TGTGCCAGCAGCCCCGCCGGGACAGGGGTTTGGTACGAGCAGTACTTC.

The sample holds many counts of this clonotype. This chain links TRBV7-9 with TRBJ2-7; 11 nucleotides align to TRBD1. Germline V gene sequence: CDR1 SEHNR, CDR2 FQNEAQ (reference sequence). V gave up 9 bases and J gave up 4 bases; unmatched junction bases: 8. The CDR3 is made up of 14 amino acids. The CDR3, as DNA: TGTGCCAGTAGACCTGGACAGGGGGCTTACGAGCAGTACTTC. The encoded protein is CASRPGQGAYEQYF.

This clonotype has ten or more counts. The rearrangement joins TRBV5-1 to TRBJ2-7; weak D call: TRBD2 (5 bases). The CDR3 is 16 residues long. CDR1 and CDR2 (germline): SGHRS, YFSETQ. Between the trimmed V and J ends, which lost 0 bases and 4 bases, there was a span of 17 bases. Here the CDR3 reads CASSLGPPASGYEQYF. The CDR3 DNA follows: TGCGCCAGCAGCTTGGGGCCCCCGGCGAGCGGTTACGAGCAGTACTTC.

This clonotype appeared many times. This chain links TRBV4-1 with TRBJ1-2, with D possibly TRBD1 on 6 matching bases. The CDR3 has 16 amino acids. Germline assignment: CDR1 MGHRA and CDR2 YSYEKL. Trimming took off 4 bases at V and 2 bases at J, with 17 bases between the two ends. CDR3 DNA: TGCGCCAGCAGCCCCGTGAACGGGGGCGGCAACTATGGCTACACCTTC. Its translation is CASSPVNGGGNYGYTF.

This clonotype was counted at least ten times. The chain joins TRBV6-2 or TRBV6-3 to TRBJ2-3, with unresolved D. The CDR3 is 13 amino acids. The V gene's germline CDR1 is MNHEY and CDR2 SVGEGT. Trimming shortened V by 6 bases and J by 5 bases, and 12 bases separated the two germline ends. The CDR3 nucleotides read TGTGCCAGCAGCCACAATCCGTTAGATACGCAGTATTTT. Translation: CASSHNPLDTQYF.

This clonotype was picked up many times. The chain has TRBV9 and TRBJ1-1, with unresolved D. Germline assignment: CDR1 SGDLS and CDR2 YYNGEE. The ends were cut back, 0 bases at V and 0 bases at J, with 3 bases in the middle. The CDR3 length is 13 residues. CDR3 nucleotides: TGTGCCAGCAGCGTAGAGATGAACACTGAAGCTTTCTTT. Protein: CASSVEMNTEAFF.

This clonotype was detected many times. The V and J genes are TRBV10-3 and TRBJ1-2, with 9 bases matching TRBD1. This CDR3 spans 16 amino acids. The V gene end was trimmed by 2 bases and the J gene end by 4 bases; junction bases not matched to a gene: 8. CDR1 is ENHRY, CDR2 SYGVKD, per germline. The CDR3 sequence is CAISEPGQGVSYGYTF. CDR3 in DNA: TGTGCCATCAGTGAGCCGGGACAGGGAGTCTCCTATGGCTACACCTTC.

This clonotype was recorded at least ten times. The CDR3 reads CSASDRRTGNTIYF. The CDR3 nucleotides are TGCAGTGCTAGCGACAGGAGAACTGGAAACACCATATATTTT. V and J are TRBV20-1 and TRBJ1-3; TRBD1 is a possible D gene (6 bases). Looked up from germline, CDR1 is DFQATT and CDR2 is SNEGSKA (reference sequence). Trimming pared 3 bases from V and 2 bases from J, leaving 11 bases between. This CDR3 is 14 amino acids long.

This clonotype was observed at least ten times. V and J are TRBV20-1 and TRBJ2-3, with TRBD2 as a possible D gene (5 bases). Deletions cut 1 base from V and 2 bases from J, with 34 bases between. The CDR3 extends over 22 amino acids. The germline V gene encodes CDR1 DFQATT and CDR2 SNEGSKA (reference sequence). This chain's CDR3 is CSARARRRTSLNPARVTDTQYF. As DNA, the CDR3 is TGCAGTGCTAGAGCCCGTCGAAGAACCTCCCTCAACCCAGCGAGGGTCACAGATACGCAGTATTTT.